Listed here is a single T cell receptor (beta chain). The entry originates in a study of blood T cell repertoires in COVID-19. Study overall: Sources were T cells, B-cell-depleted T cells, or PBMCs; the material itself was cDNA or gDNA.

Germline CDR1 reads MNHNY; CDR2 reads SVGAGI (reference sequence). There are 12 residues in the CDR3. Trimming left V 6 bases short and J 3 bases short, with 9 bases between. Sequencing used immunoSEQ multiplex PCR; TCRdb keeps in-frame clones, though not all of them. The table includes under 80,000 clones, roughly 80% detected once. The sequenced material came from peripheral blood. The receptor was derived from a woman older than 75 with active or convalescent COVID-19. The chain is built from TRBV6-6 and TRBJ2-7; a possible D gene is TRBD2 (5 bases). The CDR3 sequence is CASRDGLYEQYF. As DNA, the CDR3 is TGTGCCAGCAGAGACGGACTCTACGAGCAGTACTTC.